Following are 30 T cell receptor beta chains from one sample sequenced in a study of control samples from healthy donors and cancer patients. Only in-frame clones appear in the TCRdb table, and some are missing; sequencing was by immunoSEQ multiplex PCR. The sample consists of around 150,000 clones, around 90% of them appearing once. Source material: blood. Receptors were obtained from a man aged 25 to 40 in good health.

V usage is TRBV14 and J usage is TRBJ1-1; D is unclear. CDR3 length: 12 residues. The germline V gene has CDR1 SGHDN and CDR2 FVKESK. V was pared by 0 bases and J by 11 bases, with 10 bases between. The CDR3 here is CASSQESMPAFF. The CDR3 region has the DNA TGTGCCAGCAGCCAAGAAAGTATGCCGGCTTTCTTT.

This sequence joins TRBV14 and TRBJ1-1; unclear D gene. In germline, CDR1 is SGHDN, CDR2 FVKESK. This CDR3 is built from 13 residues. Trimming left V 6 bases short and J 0 bases short, with 8 bases between. The DNA for the CDR3 is TGTGCCAGCAGACCTAGATTGAACACTGAAGCTTTCTTT. This gives the protein CASRPRLNTEAFF.

The J gene is TRBJ1-2, the V gene TRBV9, with D perhaps matching TRBD1 (5 bases). Germline V gives CDR1 SGDLS, CDR2 YYNGEE. Trimming pared 0 bases from V and 5 bases from J, leaving 11 bases between. This CDR3 is built from 14 residues. CDR3 coding DNA: TGTGCCAGCAGCGTAGGAGACAGTTCTTATGGCTACACCTTC. It encodes CASSVGDSSYGYTF.

The rearrangement joins TRBV3-1 (or the pseudogene TRBV3-2) to TRBJ2-1, with D unresolved. This CDR3 region has 14 residues. V shed 3 bases and J shed 3 bases, with 9 bases lying between them. The germline gives CDR1 LGHDT, CDR2 YNNKEL (reference sequence). The CDR3 reads CASSQSVLYNEQFF. The CDR3 bases are TGTGCCAGCAGCCAGAGCGTCCTCTACAATGAGCAGTTCTTC.

Here the CDR3 reads CASSLSDRVHEQFF. In DNA form, the CDR3 reads TGTGCCAGCAGCCTCTCGGACAGGGTTCATGAGCAGTTCTTC. This rearrangement joins TRBV3-1 (or the pseudogene TRBV3-2) to TRBJ2-1; TRBD1 matches at 8 bases. The J segment lost 8 bases and the V segment lost 4 bases, leaving 7 bases of the junction unmatched. The germline CDR1 and CDR2 sequences are LGHDT and YNNKEL (reference sequence). This CDR3 is 14 amino acids long.

V is TRBV5-5 and J is TRBJ2-7; D not certain. Germline CDR1 is SGHKS and CDR2 is YYEKEE (reference sequence). The CDR3 runs 11 residues. The V and J ends lost 0 bases and 4 bases respectively, with 2 bases between them. This CDR3 is CASSLGYEQYF. The CDR3 DNA is TGTGCCAGCAGCTTGGGGTACGAGCAGTACTTC.

The rearrangement uses TRBV11-2 and TRBJ2-1; no clear D gene. The V end was cut by 7 bases, the J end by 4 bases, with 14 bases between. This CDR3 is built from 14 residues. Per the germline V gene, CDR1 is SGHAT and CDR2 is FQNNGV. CDR3 DNA: TGTGCCAGCACCCTGGGGTCCCATTACAATGAGCAGTTCTTC. Amino acids: CASTLGSHYNEQFF. The variable domain in full, with the rest retrieved from reference TRBV11-2 and TRBJ2-1, is EAGVAQSPRYKIIEKRQSVAFWCNPISGHATLYWYQQILGQGPKLLIQFQNNGVVDDSQLPKDRFSAERLKGVDSTLKIQPAKLEDSAVYLCASTLGSHYNEQFFGPGTRLTVL.

The chain employs TRBV2 and TRBJ1-1; no clear D. The V end was cut by 5 bases, the J end by 4 bases, with 11 bases between. This CDR3 is 13 amino acids long. Germline V gene data show CDR1 as SNHLY and CDR2 as FYNNEI. The CDR3 reads CASSLDIPTEAFF. CDR3 bases: TGTGCCAGCAGTTTAGACATTCCCACTGAAGCTTTCTTT. Looking up the rest from reference TRBV2 and TRBJ1-1 gives the full variable domain: EPEVTQTPSHQVTQMGQEVILRCVPISNHLYFYWYRQILGQKVEFLVSFYNNEISEKSEIFDDQFSVERPDGSNFTLKIRSTKLEDSAMYFCASSLDIPTEAFFGQGTRLTVV.

The CDR3 here is CASRRQGDLEAFF. In DNA form, the CDR3 reads TGTGCCAGCAGACGACAGGGTGATCTTGAAGCTTTCTTT. The J gene is TRBJ1-1, the V gene TRBV6-5; the match to TRBD1 covers 7 bases. Germline assignment: CDR1 MNHEY and CDR2 SVGAGI. V gave up 6 bases and J gave up 7 bases; unmatched junction bases: 8. The CDR3 covers 13 residues.

The chain is built from TRBV3-1 (or the pseudogene TRBV3-2) and TRBJ1-1; D ambiguous. CDR1 LGHDT and CDR2 YNNKEL come from the germline V gene (reference sequence). The V end was cut by 4 bases, the J end by 5 bases, with 14 bases between. The CDR3 is 14 residues long. The CDR3 reads CASSPGDPRTEAFF. In DNA, the CDR3 is TGTGCCAGCAGCCCAGGAGATCCGAGAACTGAAGCTTTCTTT.

The genes are TRBV19 and TRBJ2-7, with 9 bases lining up with TRBD1. The CDR3 is 15 amino acids. J was trimmed by 0 bases and V by 7 bases; bases with no gene match: 7. CDR1 and CDR2 from the germline V gene are LNHDA and SQIVND (reference sequence). The DNA for the CDR3 is TGTGCCAGTAATCCGGGACAGGGTAGCTCCTACGAGCAGTACTTC. Translated: CASNPGQGSSYEQYF.

The J gene is TRBJ1-2, the V gene TRBV4-1, with D uncertain. There are 15 residues in the CDR3. Germline CDR1 is MGHRA and CDR2 is YSYEKL. V dropped 1 base and J dropped 3 bases, with 12 bases sitting between them. The CDR3 bases are TGCGCCAGCAGCCAAGTTAAGGGTGGGGACTATGGCTACACCTTC. Protein product: CASSQVKGGDYGYTF.

Written as DNA, the CDR3 is TGTGCCAGCAGCCTTGGAGAAGCGGGGGACAACGAGCAGTACTTC. The encoded protein is CASSLGEAGDNEQYF. The chain couples TRBV9 to TRBJ2-7, with 8 positions matching TRBD2. Germline V gives CDR1 SGDLS, CDR2 YYNGEE. The junction had 11 bases not matched to a gene; V was cut back by 4 bases and J by 5 bases. This CDR3 has 15 amino acids.

This CDR3 is CASNRDRNTIYF. The CDR3 DNA sequence: TGTGCCAGCAACCGGGACCGAAACACCATATATTTT. This chain links TRBV9 with TRBJ1-3, with D tentatively TRBD1 (5 bases). V lost 6 bases and J lost 5, with 9 bases in between. The germline gives CDR1 SGDLS, CDR2 YYNGEE. The CDR3 consists of 12 residues.

In regard to this clone: Additional DNA sequences in this sample encode the identical CDR3. This chain uses TRBV27 with TRBJ2-3; 11 bases map to TRBD2. From germline, CDR1 is MNHEY and CDR2 SMNVEV (reference sequence). The CDR3 loop spans 17 amino acids. V lost 4 bases and J lost 7; bases outside the gene matches: 13. The CDR3 spells CASSSYPGLAAINTQYF. CDR3 in DNA: TGTGCCAGCAGTTCCTACCCGGGACTAGCGGCAATCAATACGCAGTATTTT.

The genes are TRBV3-1 (or the pseudogene TRBV3-2) and TRBJ2-7; 13 nucleotides agree with TRBD2. The V gene end was trimmed by 4 bases and the J gene end by 7 bases; junction bases not matched to a gene: 7. Germline V CDR1 and CDR2: LGHDT, YNNKEL (reference sequence). CDR3 length equals 15 residues. CDR3 nucleotide sequence: TGTGCCAGCAGCCCCCGGACTAGCGGGGGTCGAGAGCAGTACTTC. Encoded protein: CASSPRTSGGREQYF.

This clone was seen a single time. This chain joins TRBV4-2 and TRBJ1-1; unclear D gene. Per the germline V gene, CDR1 is LGHNA and CDR2 is YNFKEQ. The CDR3 has 11 residues. V was trimmed by 3 bases and J by 11 bases, leaving 10 bases between them. The CDR3 DNA reads as TGTGCCAGCAGCCATCTAGATCGGGCTTTCTTT. It codes for CASSHLDRAFF.

V usage is TRBV6-6 and J usage is TRBJ1-1; D remains ambiguous. V lost 2 bases and J 4 bases, leaving 11 bases between the germline ends. CDR3 length: 14 residues. The V gene's germline CDR1 is MNHNY and CDR2 SVGAGI (reference sequence). Here the CDR3 DNA reads TGTGCCAGCAGTTACGGCGGGGTTGGCACTGAAGCTTTCTTT. This sequence encodes CASSYGGVGTEAFF.

The chain links TRBV4-2 to TRBJ1-2; the match to TRBD1 covers 7 bases. CDR1 LGHNA and CDR2 YNFKEQ come from the germline V gene. The trim removed 1 base at V and 0 bases at J, leaving 5 bases unmatched. The CDR3 length is 16 residues. CDR3 nucleotide sequence: TGTGCCAGCAGCCAAGGGGACAGATTAGCTAACTATGGCTACACCTTC. It encodes CASSQGDRLANYGYTF.

The chain employs TRBV4-3 and TRBJ2-1; a possible D gene is TRBD2 (6 bases). Germline CDR1 LGHNA, CDR2 YSLEER. CDR3 length: 14 residues. V lost 1 base to trimming and J lost 9 bases, with 13 bases between them. The CDR3 DNA is TGCGCCAGCAGCCAAGCCCGGACTACCAGTGAGCAGTTCTTC. Amino acids: CASSQARTTSEQFF.

V gene TRBV5-1 combines with J gene TRBJ2-5, with TRBD2 as a possible D gene (6 bases). Per the germline V gene, CDR1 is SGHRS and CDR2 is YFSETQ. The V end was cut by 0 bases, the J end by 5 bases, with 11 bases between. The CDR3 has 14 amino acids. The CDR3 DNA sequence: TGCGCCAGCAGCTTGGGGACGGCGGGGGAGACCCAGTACTTC. Its translation: CASSLGTAGETQYF.

The chain is built from TRBV7-9 and TRBJ2-2; no definite D call. The CDR3 has 15 amino acids. CDR1 SEHNR and CDR2 FQNEAQ come from the germline V gene (reference sequence). Trimming removed 0 bases at V and 7 bases at J, with 12 bases between. The CDR3 is CASSLAGRFGGELFF. In DNA form, the CDR3 reads TGTGCCAGCAGCTTAGCGGGAAGGTTTGGCGGGGAGCTGTTTTTT.

The rearrangement links TRBV25-1 to TRBJ2-1; D may match TRBD1 or TRBD2 (5 bases each). From germline, CDR1 is MGHDK and CDR2 SYGVNS. The CDR3 runs to 12 residues. V gave up 10 bases and J gave up 9 bases, with 16 bases separating them. The CDR3: CAKHGAPCEQFF. CDR3 sequence (DNA): TGTGCCAAACACGGGGCCCCGTGTGAGCAGTTCTTC.

This clone occurred a few times. The V call is TRBV2, the J call TRBJ1-6; TRBD1 matches 7 bases. With V trimmed by 7 bases and J by 8 bases, 11 bases remained unmatched. The CDR3 totals 15 residues. Looked up from germline, CDR1 is SNHLY and CDR2 is FYNNEI. This CDR3 reads CASNQQGTGDSPLHF. As DNA, the CDR3 is TGTGCCAGCAACCAACAGGGGACGGGCGATTCACCCCTCCACTTT.

This chain uses TRBV27 with TRBJ1-1; 8 bases match TRBD1. The junction had 3 bases not matched to a gene; V was cut back by 3 bases and J by 3 bases. Germline CDR1 reads MNHEY; CDR2 reads SMNVEV (reference sequence). The CDR3 covers 14 residues. The CDR3 spells CASSFQGAHTEAFF. The CDR3 bases are TGTGCCAGCAGTTTTCAGGGGGCGCACACTGAAGCTTTCTTT.

The chain has TRBV7-9 and TRBJ2-3; TRBD2 matches at 8 bases. V was pared by 5 bases and J by 4 bases, with 5 bases of the junction left unmatched. Germline CDR1 SEHNR, CDR2 FQNEAQ (reference sequence). The CDR3 is 14 amino acids. In DNA form, the CDR3 reads TGTGCCAGCAGCCTGGGACTAGGTCCAGATACGCAGTATTTT. It is translated as CASSLGLGPDTQYF. The full variable domain, in which reference TRBV7-9 and TRBJ2-3 provide the parts outside the CDR3, is DTGVSQNPRHKITKRGQNVTFRCDPISEHNRLYWYRQTLGQGPEFLTYFQNEAQLEKSRLLSDRFSAERPKGSFSTLEIQRTEQGDSAMYLCASSLGLGPDTQYFGPGTRLTVL.

This clone appeared a few times. The chain combines TRBV30 with TRBJ1-2, with 7 positions matching TRBD1. Germline assignment: CDR1 GTSNPN and CDR2 SVGIG (reference sequence). This CDR3 has 12 amino acids. The V segment lost 3 bases and the J segment 4 bases; nucleotides outside the gene matches: 2. CDR3 sequence reads: CAWSTGVYGYTF. The DNA of the CDR3 is TGTGCCTGGAGCACAGGGGTCTATGGCTACACCTTC.

The chain couples TRBV14 to TRBJ2-7; 7 bases map to TRBD2. CDR1 is SGHDN and CDR2 is FVKESK in the germline V gene. V trimming: 0 bases; J trimming: 2 bases; junction bases outside the gene matches: 7. This CDR3 has 16 residues. This CDR3 is CASSQDGGRAPYEQYF. CDR3 DNA: TGTGCCAGCAGCCAAGATGGGGGGAGGGCTCCCTACGAGCAGTACTTC.

The chain is built from TRBV21-1 and TRBJ2-5; TRBD2 is taken as the D call from the table, unchecked against the DNA. TRBV21-1 is a pseudogene segment. The length of the CDR3 is 15 residues. The CDR3 DNA reads as TGTGCCAGCAGCCCTAAGCGGTCGGAGCGAGAGACCCAGTACTTC. It specifies CASSPKRSERETQYF.

This sequence joins TRBV2 and TRBJ2-7; D is unresolved. The V gene's germline CDR1 is SNHLY and CDR2 FYNNEI. The CDR3 covers 10 residues. V dropped 6 bases and J dropped 2 bases, with 2 bases sitting between them. For the CDR3, the DNA is TGTGCCAGCAGCACCTACGAGCAGTACTTC. Translating gives CASSTYEQYF.